This T cell receptor (beta chain) was identified in a study of OX40 agonist ivuxolimab in advanced cancers. The repertoire was sequenced with immunoSEQ multiplex PCR; TCRdb's copy has only in-frame clones and lacks some. Of about 64,000 clones listed, roughly nine tenths are singletons. The germline CDR1 and CDR2 sequences are LNHDA and SQIVND (reference sequence). The CDR3 has 17 amino acids. The V and J ends lost 1 base and 0 bases respectively, with 10 bases between them. This specimen consisted of CD4+ or CD8+ T cells sorted from blood, obtained in a trial of the OX40 agonist ivuxolimab. The V and J genes are TRBV19 and TRBJ2-6; D call uncertain. The TCR sequence derives from an adult with an advanced solid tumor such as melanoma, head and neck, liver or kidney cancer. The CDR3 loop is CASSIAGASSGANVLTF. CDR3 in DNA: TGTGCCAGTAGTATAGCGGGTGCGTCCTCTGGGGCCAACGTCCTGACTTTC.